A selection of T cell receptor beta chains follows, all from one sample in a study of T cells after posttransplantation cyclophosphamide. Libraries were prepared by immunoSEQ multiplex PCR; TCRdb keeps only in-frame clonotypes and omits some of them. Altogether around 35,000 clones were found in the sample, and no singletons occur. The specimen was PBMCs. Receptor source: a young man in good health and a related stem cell transplant donor. Both conserved end residues are trimmed from each CDR3.

v_gene: TRBV7-6; len: 10; CDR3aa: ASSPPRETQY
v_gene: TRBV28; len: 12; CDR3aa: ASSWTGSGSPLH
v_gene: TRBV5-1; len: 13; CDR3aa: ASSFSGGALDTQY
v_gene: TRBV5-4; len: 10; CDR3aa: ASRKTSDEQY
v_gene: TRBV5-6; len: 13; CDR3aa: ASSFNRGRSEKLF
v_gene: TRBV5-4; len: 13; CDR3aa: ASSLGQGRYTEAF
v_gene: TRBV4-3; len: 12; CDR3aa: ASSSGGVTGELF
v_gene: TRBV4-3; len: 13; CDR3aa: ASSQEAGSGNTIY
v_gene: TRBV5-6; len: 15; CDR3aa: ASSLAGRGGEIETQY
v_gene: TRBV19; len: 11; CDR3aa: ASIRTGWTEAF
v_gene: TRBV6-6; len: 10; CDR3aa: AGGPNTGELF
v_gene: TRBV28; len: 11; CDR3aa: ASSSGQGGTQY
v_gene: TRBV28; len: 12; CDR3aa: ASNPPDRVYEQY
v_gene: TRBV5-4; len: 13; CDR3aa: ASSRVLAGSDTQY
v_gene: TRBV10-2; len: 12; CDR3aa: ASSERGPNTEAF
v_gene: TRBV5-1; len: 16; CDR3aa: ASSTGTSGGENTGELF
v_gene: TRBV28; len: 13; CDR3aa: ASRPPTAPNTEAF
v_gene: TRBV6-4; len: 12; CDR3aa: ASRQGAYTDTQY
v_gene: TRBV7-3; len: 14; CDR3aa: ASSLENPGLTGELF
v_gene: TRBV19; len: 13; CDR3aa: ASSGFGQGDYGYT
v_gene: TRBV28; len: 11; CDR3aa: ASLGQVKETQY
v_gene: TRBV2; len: 11; CDR3aa: ALGGGATDTQY
v_gene: TRBV28; len: 12; CDR3aa: ASSRQGITDTQY
v_gene: TRBV2; len: 12; CDR3aa: ASSRDRGLETQY
v_gene: TRBV30; len: 12; CDR3aa: AWTGQGGNYEQY
v_gene: TRBV5-1; len: 11; CDR3aa: ASSPWDRAGYT
v_gene: TRBV7-3; len: 13; CDR3aa: ASSLKRGGTNEQF
v_gene: TRBV4-2; len: 17; CDR3aa: ASSPLGLAGDRGTGELF
v_gene: TRBV5-8; len: 14; CDR3aa: ASSLGTGANTGELF
v_gene: TRBV2; len: 16; CDR3aa: ASSPGTRGYRRTDTQY
v_gene: TRBV19; len: 14; CDR3aa: ASSHWTGSSGNTIY
v_gene: TRBV7-3; len: 11; CDR3aa: ASSLPGFTEAF
v_gene: TRBV5-4; len: 12; CDR3aa: ASSAQNRDTEAF